This T cell receptor (beta chain) was captured by sequencing in a study of cytomegalovirus exposure and HLA in healthy donors. The CDR3 extends over 14 amino acids. Germline CDR1 and CDR2: SGHTA and FQGNSA. V dropped 1 base and J dropped 4 bases, with 10 bases sitting between them. TCRdb keeps only in-frame clones here, not all; method: immunoSEQ multiplex PCR. The sample carries 95,000 to 150,000 clones, 95% to 97% recorded once. Sequenced material: PBMCs. This TCR was sampled from a man in his late teens or twenties in good health and CMV-seronegative. The chain carries TRBV7-2 and TRBJ2-5; D not resolved. The CDR3 protein is CASSLEWSRETQYF. CDR3 sequence (DNA): TGTGCCAGCAGCTTAGAATGGAGTCGAGAGACCCAGTACTTC.